One sample yielded the 29 T cell receptor beta chains listed below, sequenced in a study of blood T cell repertoires in COVID-19. Here immunoSEQ multiplex PCR was the method, and the copy in TCRdb shows in-frame clones only, minus some. The sample consists of fewer than 350,000 clones, almost 90% of them appearing once. What was sequenced was PBMCs or T cells enriched from blood (not recorded which). Receptors were obtained from a woman younger than 45 who had been exposed to COVID-19.

V is TRBV27 and J is TRBJ2-1; 12 bases align to TRBD1. The CDR3 totals 16 residues. CDR1 and CDR2 from the germline V gene are MNHEY and SMNVEV (reference sequence). V dropped 7 bases and J dropped 4; count of bases not matched to a gene: 8. The CDR3 DNA reads TGTGCCAGCACGATGGGACAGGGGGCGGGATACAATGAGCAGTTCTTC. Protein sequence: CASTMGQGAGYNEQFF.

V is TRBV28 and J is TRBJ2-7; 8 bases align to TRBD2. The CDR3 has 14 residues. Germline CDR1 MDHEN, CDR2 SYDVKM. V lost 6 bases and J lost 2; bases outside the gene matches: 6. CDR3 amino acids: CASSTQRGTYEQYF. As DNA, the CDR3 is TGTGCCAGCAGCACCCAGCGGGGGACCTACGAGCAGTACTTC.

The genes are TRBV19 and TRBJ2-6, with no clear D. V was trimmed by 3 bases and J by 4 bases, leaving 10 bases between them. Germline V gives CDR1 LNHDA, CDR2 SQIVND (reference sequence). This CDR3 region has 15 residues. In DNA form, the CDR3 reads TGTGCCAGTAGTATGGTGAGGCCGGGGGCCAACGTCCTGACTTTC. Translation: CASSMVRPGANVLTF. The variable domain in full, with the rest retrieved from reference TRBV19 and TRBJ2-6, is DGGITQSPKYLFRKEGQNVTLSCEQNLNHDAMYWYRQDPGQGLRLIYYSQIVNDFQKGDIAEGYSVSREKKESFPLTVTSAQKNPTAFYLCASSMVRPGANVLTFGAGSRLTVL.

The chain recombines TRBV5-1 with TRBJ2-3; 7 bases are a match to TRBD1. The CDR3 runs 15 residues. V lost 2 bases to trimming and J lost 3 bases; unmatched junction nucleotides: 6. Germline CDR1 and CDR2: SGHRS and YFSETQ. The CDR3 DNA is TGCGCCAGCAGCTTTGAGGGGGCGAGTACAGATACGCAGTATTTT. It translates to CASSFEGASTDTQYF.

V usage is TRBV9 and J usage is TRBJ2-5; 10 nucleotides line up with TRBD2. The CDR3 has 16 amino acids. The V gene end was trimmed by 4 bases and the J gene end by 5 bases; junction bases not matched to a gene: 11. Germline loops: CDR1 SGDLS, CDR2 YYNGEE. CDR3 DNA sequence: TGTGCCAGCAGCTCCCGGGGAGCGGGAGGGGGGGAGACCCAGTACTTC. Translated: CASSSRGAGGGETQYF.

V is TRBV10-1 and J is TRBJ2-3, with D possibly matching TRBD2 (6 bases). The V gene lost 11 bases and the J gene lost 6 bases, with 15 bases spanning the gap. CDR1 and CDR2 from the germline V gene are WNHNN and SYGVQD (reference sequence). The CDR3 is 12 amino acids. The CDR3 bases are TGCGCCGCGGGGCCGGAGGGCGATACGCAGTATTTT. Translating gives CAAGPEGDTQYF.

This chain links TRBV30 with TRBJ1-3; the D is unclear. There are 18 residues in the CDR3. Looked up from germline, CDR1 is GTSNPN and CDR2 is SVGIG (reference sequence). Trimming stripped 2 bases from V and 0 bases from J, with 20 bases between. The CDR3 sequence: CAWSTPSLGVSSGNTIYF. The DNA of the CDR3 is TGTGCCTGGAGTACCCCCTCCCTTGGAGTGAGCTCTGGAAACACCATATATTTT. Using reference TRBV30 and TRBJ1-3 for the parts outside the CDR3, the full variable domain is SQTIHQWPATLVQPVGSPLSLECTVEGTSNPNLYWYRQAAGRGLQLLFYSVGIGQISSEVPQNLSASRPQDRQFILSSKKLLLSDSGFYLCAWSTPSLGVSSGNTIYFGEGSWLTVV.

CDR3 loop: CASSSTQGTYSGANVLTF. For the CDR3, the DNA is TGTGCCAGCAGCTCTACACAGGGGACCTACTCTGGGGCCAACGTCCTGACTTTC. The rearrangement joins TRBV7-3 to TRBJ2-6, with TRBD1 matching over 7 bases. The germline V gene encodes CDR1 SGHTA and CDR2 FQGTGA. The CDR3 is made up of 18 amino acids. The V segment lost 4 bases and the J segment 0 bases; nucleotides outside the gene matches: 9.

This sequence joins TRBV28 and TRBJ2-5, with D possibly being TRBD2 (6 bases). CDR1 and CDR2 (germline): MDHEN, SYDVKM. The CDR3 contains 13 residues. V gave up 5 bases and J gave up 6 bases, with 13 bases separating them. The CDR3 DNA sequence: TGTGCCAGCAGTCCCGGGACTCAGCAGACCCAGTACTTC. Protein sequence: CASSPGTQQTQYF. Together with reference TRBV28 and TRBJ2-5, the CDR3 gives the full variable domain: DVKVTQSSRYLVKRTGEKVFLECVQDMDHENMFWYRQDPGLGLRLIYFSYDVKMKEKGDIPEGYSVSREKKERFSLILESASTNQTSMYLCASSPGTQQTQYFGPGTRLLVL.

The chain is built from TRBV11-3 and TRBJ1-2; 7 nucleotides line up with TRBD1. CDR1 and CDR2 from the germline V gene are SGHNT and YENEEA. Germline trimming cut 5 bases from V and 2 bases from J; bases unmatched to any gene: 8. The CDR3 length is 15 residues. The CDR3 nucleotides are TGTGCCAGCAGCCCCCTCCCGGACAGGAACTATGGCTACACCTTC. Its translation is CASSPLPDRNYGYTF.

V is TRBV6-5 and J is TRBJ1-1; TRBD1 might be the D (5 bases). Germline V gene sequence: CDR1 MNHEY, CDR2 SVGAGI. V was clipped by 4 bases and J by 4 bases, with 10 bases between them. CDR3 length: 13 amino acids. The DNA of the CDR3 is TGTGCCAGCAGTTTAGGGGATGGCACTGAAGCTTTCTTT. Translating gives CASSLGDGTEAFF.

The CDR3: CASTEGDSGGYTF. In nucleotides, the CDR3 is TGTGCCAGCACTGAAGGGGATAGCGGGGGCTACACCTTC. V is TRBV7-9 and J is TRBJ1-2; D perhaps matches TRBD1 (5 bases). Deletions cut 7 bases from V and 8 bases from J, with 17 bases between. The CDR3 is made up of 13 amino acids. CDR1 is SEHNR and CDR2 is FQNEAQ in the germline V gene (reference sequence).

The chain combines TRBV6-5 with TRBJ2-7, with 8 bases aligning to TRBD2. Looked up from germline, CDR1 is MNHEY and CDR2 is SVGAGI. There are 14 residues in the CDR3. The ends lost 5 bases at V and 0 bases at J; junction bases unmatched: 3. The CDR3 coding sequence is TGTGCCAGCAGTAAGCGGGAGAGCTCCTACGAGCAGTACTTC. Its protein product is CASSKRESSYEQYF.

V is TRBV6-2 or TRBV6-3 and J is TRBJ1-1; D possibly corresponds to TRBD1 (6 bases). This CDR3 has 13 residues. Trimming shortened V by 2 bases and J by 8 bases, and 12 bases separated the two germline ends. Per germline, CDR1 MNHEY and CDR2 SVGEGT. The CDR3, as DNA: TGTGCCAGCAGTTACCTCTTGGACAGCGAAGCTTTCTTT. Its translation: CASSYLLDSEAFF.

The chain is built from TRBV7-2 and TRBJ1-6; 9 bases are a match to TRBD1. V shed 1 base, J shed 9 bases, and the junction held 7 bases outside the gene matches. CDR3 length: 16 residues. The V gene's germline CDR1 is SGHTA and CDR2 FQGNSA. DNA of the CDR3: TGTGCCAGCAGCTTAGGCCCACAGGGGGCAAGTTCACCCCTCCACTTT. It encodes CASSLGPQGASSPLHF.

The chain carries TRBV6-6 and TRBJ2-1; 12 bases are shared with TRBD1. This CDR3 spans 19 amino acids. The germline V gene has CDR1 MNHNY and CDR2 SVGAGI (reference sequence). V dropped 5 bases and J dropped 4; count of bases not matched to a gene: 15. The CDR3 loop reads CASSPTGTGGPGGYNEQFF. Written as DNA, the CDR3 is TGTGCCAGCAGTCCTACCGGGACAGGGGGCCCCGGAGGATACAATGAGCAGTTCTTC.

The chain combines TRBV7-3 with TRBJ2-7; TRBD2 agrees at 14 bases. CDR1 is SGHTA and CDR2 is FQGTGA in the germline V gene. The CDR3 has 15 amino acids. V gave up 5 bases and J gave up 4 bases; unmatched junction bases: 4. CDR3 coding DNA: TGTGCCAGCAGCAAGGGACTAGCGGGAGTTTACGAGCAGTACTTC. Its protein product is CASSKGLAGVYEQYF. The full variable domain, its missing parts supplied by reference TRBV7-3 and TRBJ2-7, is GAGVSQTPSNKVTEKGKYVELRCDPISGHTALYWYRQSLGQGPEFLIYFQGTGAADDSGLPNDRFFAVRPEGSVSTLKIQRTERGDSAVYLCASSKGLAGVYEQYFGPGTRLTVT.

The chain recombines TRBV7-2 with TRBJ1-5; no clear D gene. This CDR3 spans 17 amino acids. Germline loops: CDR1 SGHTA, CDR2 FQGNSA. Trimming stripped 0 bases from V and 0 bases from J, with 12 bases between. The CDR3 sequence is CASSLALGQVSNQPQHF. DNA for the CDR3: TGTGCCAGCAGCTTAGCCTTAGGTCAGGTTAGCAATCAGCCCCAGCATTTT.

This clone has only a few counts. The DNA for the CDR3 is TGCGCCAGCAGCTTCGGACAGGGACAAGAGACCCAGTACTTC. Protein product: CASSFGQGQETQYF. V usage is TRBV5-1 and J usage is TRBJ2-5, with 8 bases matching TRBD1. The CDR3 runs to 14 residues. Looked up from germline, CDR1 is SGHRS and CDR2 is YFSETQ. V shed 2 bases and J 2 bases; nucleotides not matched to a gene: 2.

This clone has a handful of counts. The chain employs TRBV28 and TRBJ1-5; a possible D gene is TRBD1 (5 bases). CDR3 length: 14 residues. V lost 1 base, J lost 7 bases, and 11 bases lay in between. Germline V gene lookup returns CDR1 MDHEN and CDR2 SYDVKM. The CDR3 spells CASSLSGFRQPQHF. The CDR3 bases are TGTGCCAGCAGTTTATCAGGGTTCAGGCAGCCCCAGCATTTT.

The chain employs TRBV5-5 and TRBJ1-5, with D unresolved. Trimming cost V 4 bases and J 2 bases, with 19 bases left between them. Germline values: CDR1 SGHKS, CDR2 YYEKEE (reference sequence). The CDR3 has 17 residues. CDR3 loop: CASSPTARGAGNQPQHF. The CDR3 DNA is TGTGCCAGCAGCCCCACTGCCCGGGGAGCGGGCAATCAGCCCCAGCATTTT.

This chain connects TRBV2 to TRBJ2-1, with 11 bases aligning to TRBD1. After removal of 6 bases from V and 7 bases from J, the junction contained 8 bases not matched to a gene. Germline CDR1 reads SNHLY; CDR2 reads FYNNEI. The CDR3 has 15 amino acids. The CDR3 loop is CASSPGQGAWNEQFF. CDR3 in DNA: TGTGCCAGCAGCCCCGGACAGGGGGCATGGAATGAGCAGTTCTTC.

This chain uses TRBV27 with TRBJ2-7; 12 bases map to TRBD2. V shed 5 bases and J 1 base; nucleotides not matched to a gene: 6. The germline gives CDR1 MNHEY, CDR2 SMNVEV (reference sequence). This CDR3 contains 16 residues. CDR3 coding DNA: TGTGCCAGCAGTCCAGGACTAGCGGGGTTGTCCTACGAGCAGTACTTC. Its protein is CASSPGLAGLSYEQYF.

This clone was detected only a few times. The rearrangement uses TRBV28 and TRBJ1-1, with D hard to call. The ends were cut back, 5 bases at V and 8 bases at J, with 15 bases in the middle. This CDR3 is built from 13 residues. CDR1 and CDR2 (germline): MDHEN, SYDVKM. CDR3 coding DNA: TGTGCCAGCAGTCCCTACGAGGGAGTAGAAGCTTTCTTT. The encoded protein is CASSPYEGVEAFF.

The chain combines TRBV5-6 with TRBJ1-6; the match to TRBD1 covers 8 bases. Germline V gives CDR1 SGHDT, CDR2 YYEEEE. Losses at the gene ends were 3 bases for V and 9 bases for J; bases not matched to a gene: 8. The CDR3 is 15 amino acids. The CDR3 is CASSSVDRVISPLHF. The CDR3 nucleotides read TGTGCCAGCAGCTCGGTGGACAGGGTGATTTCACCCCTCCACTTT.

The chain has TRBV6-5 and TRBJ1-2; D unresolved. V was cut by 7 bases and J by 4 bases, with 10 bases left in between. Germline loops: CDR1 MNHEY, CDR2 SVGAGI. The CDR3 extends over 12 amino acids. CDR3 protein: CASTQSGYGYTF. CDR3 DNA sequence: TGTGCCAGCACACAATCAGGCTATGGCTACACCTTC.

The chain carries TRBV3-1 (or the pseudogene TRBV3-2) and TRBJ2-7; 7 bases are a match to TRBD1. The CDR3 contains 12 residues. Germline V lookup: CDR1 LGHDT, CDR2 YNNKEL (reference sequence). V lost 5 bases and J lost 3; bases outside the gene matches: 1. CDR3 sequence (DNA): TGTGCCAGCAGCTGGGACAGCTACGAGCAGTACTTC. Translating it yields CASSWDSYEQYF.

The chain combines TRBV11-3 with TRBJ2-7, with no clear D. The CDR3 runs to 12 residues. Trimming shortened V by 3 bases and J by 6 bases, and 9 bases separated the two germline ends. The germline CDR1 and CDR2 sequences are SGHNT and YENEEA. Written as DNA, the CDR3 is TGTGCCAGCAGCTTTACCAGGCCCGAGCAGTACTTC. Translating gives CASSFTRPEQYF. Together with reference TRBV11-3 and TRBJ2-7, the CDR3 gives the full variable domain: EAGVVQSPRYKIIEKKQPVAFWCNPISGHNTLYWYLQNLGQGPELLIRYENEEAVDDSQLPKDRFSAERLKGVDSTLKIQPAELGDSAVYLCASSFTRPEQYFGPGTRLTVT.

The chain links TRBV3-1 (or the pseudogene TRBV3-2) to TRBJ2-1; 9 nucleotides agree with TRBD2. Germline V gene lookup returns CDR1 LGHDT and CDR2 YNNKEL (reference sequence). The CDR3 contains 15 residues. Trimming removed 1 base from V and 4 bases from J; junction bases left unmatched: 2. The CDR3 coding sequence is TGTGCCAGCAGCCAAGTGGCGGGAGGGTACAATGAGCAGTTCTTC. It specifies CASSQVAGGYNEQFF.